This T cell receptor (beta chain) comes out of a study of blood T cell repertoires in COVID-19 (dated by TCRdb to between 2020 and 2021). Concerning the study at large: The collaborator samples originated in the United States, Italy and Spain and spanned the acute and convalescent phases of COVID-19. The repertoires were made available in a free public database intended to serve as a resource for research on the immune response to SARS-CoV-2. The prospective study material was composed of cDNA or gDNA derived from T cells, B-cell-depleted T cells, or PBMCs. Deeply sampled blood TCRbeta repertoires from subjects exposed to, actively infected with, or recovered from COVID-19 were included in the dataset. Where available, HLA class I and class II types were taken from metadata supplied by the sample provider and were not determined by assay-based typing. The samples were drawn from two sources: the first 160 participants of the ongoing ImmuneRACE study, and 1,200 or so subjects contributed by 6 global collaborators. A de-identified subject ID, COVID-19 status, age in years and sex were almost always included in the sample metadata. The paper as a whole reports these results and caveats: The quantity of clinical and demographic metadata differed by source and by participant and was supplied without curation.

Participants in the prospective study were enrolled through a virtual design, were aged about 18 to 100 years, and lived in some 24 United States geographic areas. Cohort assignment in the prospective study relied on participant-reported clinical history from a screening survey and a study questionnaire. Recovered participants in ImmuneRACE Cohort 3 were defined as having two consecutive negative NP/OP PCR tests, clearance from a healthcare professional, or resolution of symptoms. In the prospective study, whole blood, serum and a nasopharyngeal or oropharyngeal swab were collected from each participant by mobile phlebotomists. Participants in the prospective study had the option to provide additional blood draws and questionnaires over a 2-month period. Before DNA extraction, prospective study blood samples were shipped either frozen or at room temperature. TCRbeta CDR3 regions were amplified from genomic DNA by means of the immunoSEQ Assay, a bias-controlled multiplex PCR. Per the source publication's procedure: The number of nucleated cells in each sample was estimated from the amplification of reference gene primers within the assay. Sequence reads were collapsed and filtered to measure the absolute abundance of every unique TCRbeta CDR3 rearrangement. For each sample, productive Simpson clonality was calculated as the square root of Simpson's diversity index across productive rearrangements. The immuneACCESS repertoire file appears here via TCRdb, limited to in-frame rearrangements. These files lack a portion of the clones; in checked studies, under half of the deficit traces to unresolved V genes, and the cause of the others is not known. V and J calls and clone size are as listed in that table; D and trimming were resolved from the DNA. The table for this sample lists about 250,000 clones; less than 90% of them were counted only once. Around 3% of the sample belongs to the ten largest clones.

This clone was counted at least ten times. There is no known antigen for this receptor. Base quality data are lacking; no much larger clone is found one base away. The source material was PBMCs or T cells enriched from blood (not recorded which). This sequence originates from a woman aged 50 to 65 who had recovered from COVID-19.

The sequenced DNA is TGCAGCGGTTGCGGGGTGAGCACAGATACGCAGTATTTT. Its protein reads: CSGCGVSTDTQYF. The chain is made from TRBV29-1 and TRBJ2-3; TRBD2 is a weak D gene call, 6 bases matching. A distance of 11 bases separates the germline ends of V and J, which lose 7 bases and 0 bases respectively. The CDR3, cysteine through phenylalanine, is 13 amino acids long. The retained sequence is limited to the CDR3, 39 bases, with the frame set at the first base. CDR1 SQVTM and CDR2 ANQGSEA are derived from the germline V gene.